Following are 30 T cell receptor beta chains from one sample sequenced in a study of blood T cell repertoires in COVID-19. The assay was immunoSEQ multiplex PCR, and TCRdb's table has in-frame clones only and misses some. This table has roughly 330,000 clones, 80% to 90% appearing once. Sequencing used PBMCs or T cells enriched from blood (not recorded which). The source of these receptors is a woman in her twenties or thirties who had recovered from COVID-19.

The CDR3 region has the DNA TGCGCCAGCAGCGCGGCGGGACGGAGGAACACTGAAGCTTTCTTT. Protein: CASSAAGRRNTEAFF. V usage is TRBV5-1 and J usage is TRBJ1-1, with TRBD1 as a possible D gene (5 bases). Germline values: CDR1 SGHRS, CDR2 YFSETQ. With 4 bases removed from V and 1 base from J, the gap between germline ends came to 14 bases. This CDR3 spans 15 amino acids.

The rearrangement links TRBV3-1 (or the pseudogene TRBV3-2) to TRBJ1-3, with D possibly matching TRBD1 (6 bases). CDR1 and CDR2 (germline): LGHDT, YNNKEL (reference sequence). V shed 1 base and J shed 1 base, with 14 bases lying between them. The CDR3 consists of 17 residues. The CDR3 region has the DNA TGTGCCAGCAGCCAAGGGGACACCTTTGAGTCTGGAAACACCATATATTTT. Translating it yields CASSQGDTFESGNTIYF.

In DNA form, the CDR3 reads TGCGCCAGCAGCCAAGATCGTCACAGCCCCCTGGAGACCCAGTACTTC. Translated, it gives CASSQDRHSPLETQYF. The genes are TRBV4-1 and TRBJ2-5; no firm D call. Germline lookup yields CDR1 MGHRA and CDR2 YSYEKL. V lost 0 bases and J 5 bases, leaving 16 bases between the germline ends. This CDR3 is built from 16 residues.

CDR3: CASSPPGTGAGTEAFF. The CDR3 DNA reads TGTGCCAGCTCACCACCCGGGACAGGGGCGGGCACTGAAGCTTTCTTT. The rearrangement links TRBV18 to TRBJ1-1; 10 bases agree with TRBD1. CDR1 is KGHSH, CDR2 LQKENI, per germline. V gave up 0 bases and J gave up 4 bases; unmatched junction bases: 5. This CDR3 has 16 amino acids.

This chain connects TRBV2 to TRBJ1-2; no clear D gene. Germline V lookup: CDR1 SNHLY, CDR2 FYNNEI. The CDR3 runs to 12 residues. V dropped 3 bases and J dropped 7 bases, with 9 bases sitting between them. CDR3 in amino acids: CASSERGRGYTF. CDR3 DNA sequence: TGTGCCAGCAGTGAGAGAGGTCGTGGCTACACCTTC. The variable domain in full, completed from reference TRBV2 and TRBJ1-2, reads EPEVTQTPSHQVTQMGQEVILRCVPISNHLYFYWYRQILGQKVEFLVSFYNNEISEKSEIFDDQFSVERPDGSNFTLKIRSTKLEDSAMYFCASSERGRGYTFGSGTRLTVV.

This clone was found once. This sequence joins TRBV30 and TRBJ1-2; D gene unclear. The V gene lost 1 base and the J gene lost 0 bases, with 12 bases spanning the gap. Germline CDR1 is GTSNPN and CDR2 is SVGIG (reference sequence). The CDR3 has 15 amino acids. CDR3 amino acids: CAWSAPPLANYGYTF. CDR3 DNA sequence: TGTGCCTGGAGTGCTCCACCGTTAGCTAACTATGGCTACACCTTC.

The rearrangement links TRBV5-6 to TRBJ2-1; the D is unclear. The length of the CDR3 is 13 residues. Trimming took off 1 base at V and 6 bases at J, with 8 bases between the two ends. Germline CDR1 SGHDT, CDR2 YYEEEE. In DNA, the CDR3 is TGTGCCAGCAGCTTGTACGAGTTCAATGAGCAGTTCTTC. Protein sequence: CASSLYEFNEQFF.

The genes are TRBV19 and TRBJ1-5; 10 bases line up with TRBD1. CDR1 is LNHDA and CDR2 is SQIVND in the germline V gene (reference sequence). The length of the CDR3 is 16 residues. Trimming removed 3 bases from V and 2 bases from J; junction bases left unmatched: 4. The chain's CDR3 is CASSIPTGGGNQPQHF. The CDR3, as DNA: TGTGCCAGTAGTATCCCGACAGGGGGCGGCAATCAGCCCCAGCATTTT. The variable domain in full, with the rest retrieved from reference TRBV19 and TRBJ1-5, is DGGITQSPKYLFRKEGQNVTLSCEQNLNHDAMYWYRQDPGQGLRLIYYSQIVNDFQKGDIAEGYSVSREKKESFPLTVTSAQKNPTAFYLCASSIPTGGGNQPQHFGDGTRLSIL.

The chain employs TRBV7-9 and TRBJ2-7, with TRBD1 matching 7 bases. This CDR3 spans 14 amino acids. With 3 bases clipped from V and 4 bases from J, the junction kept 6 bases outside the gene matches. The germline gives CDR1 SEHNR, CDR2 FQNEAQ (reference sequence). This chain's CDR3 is CASSFDRVRYEQYF. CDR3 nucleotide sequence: TGTGCCAGCAGCTTCGACAGGGTTCGGTACGAGCAGTACTTC.

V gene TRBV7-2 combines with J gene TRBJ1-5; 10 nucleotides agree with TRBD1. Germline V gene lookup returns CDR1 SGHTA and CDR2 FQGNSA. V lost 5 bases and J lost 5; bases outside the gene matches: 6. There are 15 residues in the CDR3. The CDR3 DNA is TGTGCCAGCAGCCCCGACAGGGGGCTTTATCAGCCCCAGCATTTT. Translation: CASSPDRGLYQPQHF.

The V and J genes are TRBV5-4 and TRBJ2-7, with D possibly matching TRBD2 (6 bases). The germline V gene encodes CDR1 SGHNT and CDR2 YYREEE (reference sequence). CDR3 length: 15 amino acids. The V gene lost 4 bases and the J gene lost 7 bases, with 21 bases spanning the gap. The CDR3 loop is CASSGGDGRPWEQYF. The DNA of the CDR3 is TGTGCCAGCAGCGGCGGGGACGGCCGACCCTGGGAGCAGTACTTC.

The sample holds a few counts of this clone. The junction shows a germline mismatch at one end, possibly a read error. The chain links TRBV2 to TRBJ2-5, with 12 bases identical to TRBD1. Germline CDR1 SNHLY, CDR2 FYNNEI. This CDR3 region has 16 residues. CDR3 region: CASREGTGGYRETQYF. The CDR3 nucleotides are TGTGCCAGCAGGGAAGGGACAGGGGGCTACAGGGAGACCCAGTACTTC.

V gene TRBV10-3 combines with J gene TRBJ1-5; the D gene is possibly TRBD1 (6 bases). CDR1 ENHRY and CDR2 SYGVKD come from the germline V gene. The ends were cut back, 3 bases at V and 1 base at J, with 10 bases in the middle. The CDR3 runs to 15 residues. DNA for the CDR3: TGTGCCATCAGTGACGGGGGGCGCAGCAATCAGCCCCAGCATTTT. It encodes CAISDGGRSNQPQHF.

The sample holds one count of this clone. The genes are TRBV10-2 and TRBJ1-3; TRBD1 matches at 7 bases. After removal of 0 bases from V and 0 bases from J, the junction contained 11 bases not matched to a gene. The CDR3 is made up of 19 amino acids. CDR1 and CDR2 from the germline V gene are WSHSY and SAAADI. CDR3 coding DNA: TGCGCCAGCAGTGAGTCCCATCCGGGACAGTCCCGCTCTGGAAACACCATATATTTT. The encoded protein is CASSESHPGQSRSGNTIYF.

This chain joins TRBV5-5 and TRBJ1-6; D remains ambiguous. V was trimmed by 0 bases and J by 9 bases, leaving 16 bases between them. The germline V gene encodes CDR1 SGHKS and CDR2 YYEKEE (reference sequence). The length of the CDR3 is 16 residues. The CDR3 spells CASSLVYSLPASPLHF. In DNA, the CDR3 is TGTGCCAGCAGCTTGGTGTACTCCCTCCCTGCTTCACCCCTCCACTTT.

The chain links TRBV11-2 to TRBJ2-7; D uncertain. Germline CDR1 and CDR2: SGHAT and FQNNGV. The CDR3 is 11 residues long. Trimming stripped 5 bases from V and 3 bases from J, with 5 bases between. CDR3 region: CASSADYEQYF. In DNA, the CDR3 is TGTGCCAGCAGCGCAGACTACGAGCAGTACTTC.

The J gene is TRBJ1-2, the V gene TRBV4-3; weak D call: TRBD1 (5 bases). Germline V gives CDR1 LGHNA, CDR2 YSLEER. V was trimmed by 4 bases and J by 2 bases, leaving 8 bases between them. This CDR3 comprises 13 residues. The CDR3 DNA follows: TGCGCCAGCAGCCGGGGCCCGAACTATGGCTACACCTTC. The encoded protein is CASSRGPNYGYTF.

CDR3 in DNA: TGTGCCAGCTCACGGACACGGGAGGGAGAAAAACTGTTTTTT. It yields the protein CASSRTREGEKLFF. V and J are TRBV18 and TRBJ1-4; possibly TRBD1 for D (5 bases). The CDR3 covers 14 residues. CDR1 and CDR2 (germline): KGHSH, LQKENI. V was cut by 4 bases and J by 8 bases, with 14 bases left in between.

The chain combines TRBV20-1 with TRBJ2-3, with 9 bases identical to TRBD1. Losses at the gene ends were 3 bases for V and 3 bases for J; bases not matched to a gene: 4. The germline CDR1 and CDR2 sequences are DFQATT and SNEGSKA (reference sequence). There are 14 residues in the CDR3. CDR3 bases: TGCAGTGCTAGTGCCGGGACAGGGACAGATACGCAGTATTTT. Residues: CSASAGTGTDTQYF.

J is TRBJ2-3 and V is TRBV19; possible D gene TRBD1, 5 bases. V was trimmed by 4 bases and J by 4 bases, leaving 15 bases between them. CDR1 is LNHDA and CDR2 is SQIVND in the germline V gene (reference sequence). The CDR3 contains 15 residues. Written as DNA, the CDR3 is TGTGCCAGTAGTAATGGCAGGGTGGTCCCAGATACGCAGTATTTT. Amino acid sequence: CASSNGRVVPDTQYF.

The CDR3 bases are TGTGCCAGCACCAAGGGACAGGGGACCAACGAGCAGTACTTC. Translated: CASTKGQGTNEQYF. The chain has TRBV9 and TRBJ2-7; 10 bases match TRBD1. The V and J ends lost 6 bases and 5 bases, in that order; junction bases with no gene match: 8. The germline V gene encodes CDR1 SGDLS and CDR2 YYNGEE. CDR3 length equals 14 residues. Supplemented by reference TRBV9 and TRBJ2-7, the full variable domain reads DSGVTQTPKHLITATGQRVTLRCSPRSGDLSVYWYQQSLDQGLQFLIQYYNGEERAKGNILERFSAQQFPDLHSELNLSSLELGDSALYFCASTKGQGTNEQYFGPGTRLTVT.

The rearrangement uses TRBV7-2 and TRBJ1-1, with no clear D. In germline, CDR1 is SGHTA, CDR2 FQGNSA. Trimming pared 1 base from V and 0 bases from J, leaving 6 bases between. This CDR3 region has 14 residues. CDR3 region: CASSLDSVNTEAFF. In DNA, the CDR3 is TGTGCCAGCAGCTTAGATTCCGTGAACACTGAAGCTTTCTTT.

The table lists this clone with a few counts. The CDR3, as DNA: TGTGCCAGCAGCAGAGACAGCATCGGCAATCAGCCCCAGCATTTT. Its translation: CASSRDSIGNQPQHF. The chain recombines TRBV27 with TRBJ1-5; D is perhaps TRBD1 (5 bases). CDR3 length: 15 amino acids. From germline, CDR1 is MNHEY and CDR2 SMNVEV (reference sequence). V was trimmed by 6 bases and J by 2 bases, leaving 14 bases between them.

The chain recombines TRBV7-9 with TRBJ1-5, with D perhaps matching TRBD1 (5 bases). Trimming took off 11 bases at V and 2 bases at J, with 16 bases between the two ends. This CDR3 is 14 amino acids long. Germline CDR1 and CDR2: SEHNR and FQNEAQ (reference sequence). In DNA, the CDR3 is TGTGCCGGGGGGGGAGGCGGTGGCAATCAGCCCCAGCATTTT. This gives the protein CAGGGGGGNQPQHF.

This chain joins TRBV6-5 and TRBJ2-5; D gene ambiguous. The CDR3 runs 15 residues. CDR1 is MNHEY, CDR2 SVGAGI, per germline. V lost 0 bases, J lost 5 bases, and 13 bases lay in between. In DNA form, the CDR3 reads TGTGCCAGCAGTTACTCGGGTCACGGGTTGGAGACCCAGTACTTC. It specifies CASSYSGHGLETQYF.

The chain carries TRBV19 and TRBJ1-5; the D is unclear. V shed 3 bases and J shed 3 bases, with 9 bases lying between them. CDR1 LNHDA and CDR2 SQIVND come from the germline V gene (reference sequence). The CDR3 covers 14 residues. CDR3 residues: CASSMGGNNQPQHF. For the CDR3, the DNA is TGTGCCAGTAGTATGGGAGGGAACAATCAGCCCCAGCATTTT. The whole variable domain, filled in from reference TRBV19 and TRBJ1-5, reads DGGITQSPKYLFRKEGQNVTLSCEQNLNHDAMYWYRQDPGQGLRLIYYSQIVNDFQKGDIAEGYSVSREKKESFPLTVTSAQKNPTAFYLCASSMGGNNQPQHFGDGTRLSIL.

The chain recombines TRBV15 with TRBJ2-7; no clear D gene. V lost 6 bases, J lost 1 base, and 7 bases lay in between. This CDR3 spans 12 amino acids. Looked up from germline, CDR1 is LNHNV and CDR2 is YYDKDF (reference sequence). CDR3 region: CATRASSYEQYF. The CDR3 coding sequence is TGTGCCACCAGGGCCAGTTCCTACGAGCAGTACTTC.

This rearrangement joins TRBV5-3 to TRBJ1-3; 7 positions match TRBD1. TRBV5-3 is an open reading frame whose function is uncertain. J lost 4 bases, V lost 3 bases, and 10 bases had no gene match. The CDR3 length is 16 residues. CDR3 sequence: CARSSGTDTSGNTIYF. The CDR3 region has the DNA TGTGCCAGAAGCTCTGGGACAGATACATCGGGAAACACCATATATTTT.

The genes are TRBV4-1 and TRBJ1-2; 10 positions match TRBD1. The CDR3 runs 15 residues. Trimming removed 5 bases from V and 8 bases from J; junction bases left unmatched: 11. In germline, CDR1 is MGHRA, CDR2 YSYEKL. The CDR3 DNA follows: TGCGCCAGCAGCAGCACACCGGGACAGGGGAGAGGCTACACCTTC. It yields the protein CASSSTPGQGRGYTF.

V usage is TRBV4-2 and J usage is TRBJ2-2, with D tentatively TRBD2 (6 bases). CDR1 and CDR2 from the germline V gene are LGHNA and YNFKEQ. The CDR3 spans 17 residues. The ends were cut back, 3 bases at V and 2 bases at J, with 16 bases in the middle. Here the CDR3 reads CASSHPLARPNTGELFF. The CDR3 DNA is TGTGCCAGCAGCCATCCCCTAGCGAGACCTAACACCGGGGAGCTGTTTTTT.